This T cell receptor (beta chain) was recovered during a study of GPR56 and killer-like receptors on CD4 memory cells (dated by TCRdb to about 2019). A note on the overall study: The study proposed that progressive acquisition of KLRB1, KLRG1, GPR56 and then KLRF1 marks human CD4+ memory T-cell differentiation and cytokine production potential. The study described its healthy blood donors as age-matched to the liver disease patients, who had a median age of 68 years.

Data came from an Illumina HiSeq 2500. The recombined TCRbeta locus was amplified by a previously published PCR protocol to build sequencing libraries. Concerning the study's data processing: Reads whose average quality score was below 30 were removed, and the reads that remained were processed with IMSEQ. Clonotypes were defined by Vbeta gene, Jbeta gene and CDR3 amino acid sequence. To quantify how much the repertoires of different populations overlapped, the Morisita-Horn index was computed on the top 100 expanded clones. Renyi diversity profiles calculated on the top 100 expanded clones were used to evaluate clonal diversity. Each CDR3 protein sequence appears as one entry after TCRdb reprocessed the reads, and no DNA is included. The V and J calls were not made by the authors but by TCRdb's processing. The table for this sample records approximately 3,200 distinct CDR3 sequences. Less than 5.5% of the sample belongs to the ten largest clones.

Five KLR/GPR56-defined CD4+ populations were enriched by fluorescence-activated cell sorting before TCRbeta sequencing. To test whether memory differentiation follows a linear pathway, the researchers sequenced TCRbeta repertoires from five CD4+ T-cell subsets, each defined by expression of KLRB1, KLRG1, GPR56 and KLRF1. TCR-sequenced cells came from peripheral blood of healthy control individuals, reported as five donors in the TCRbeta analysis figure. Heparinized peripheral blood was collected, and every sample was processed within one hour of retrieval. Blood was diluted 1:2 in PBS, and peripheral blood mononuclear cells were then isolated from the diluted blood at room temperature by Biocoll density gradient centrifugation. Before flow sorting, CD4+ T cells were magnetically enriched from freshly isolated PBMCs using anti-CD4 MicroBeads. A BD FACSAria II was used to sort CD4+ T cells enriched from PBMCs of healthy donors according to marker expression. For surface staining, the researchers used Miltenyi Biotec antibodies: anti-KLRB1 clone 191B8, anti-KLRF1 clone 4A4.D10 and anti-KLRG1 clone REA261.

The investigation overall reported the following: Low clonal frequency was observed in the marker-negative population, and a progressive increase in clonal frequency, with a corresponding decrease in TCRbeta diversity, was observed along the proposed pathway. Overlap of TCR repertoires was especially pronounced between late populations 4 and 5, and partly extended to population 3. Diversity and similarity analyses were restricted to the 100 most expanded clones per population rather than full repertoires. The clones that dominated late populations 4 and 5 were also present in early populations 1 and 2, and the authors interpreted this finding as evidence for linear differentiation.

To note about this clonotype: It lacks a known antigen.

The specimen sequenced was memory CD4+ T cells from blood. The receptor comes from a human donor in good health.

The encoded CDR3 is CASSTRTGLTGELFF. The chain is encoded by TRBV5-6 joined to TRBJ2-2; TCRdb names TRBD2, which stays unverified in the absence of DNA. Taken from the germline V gene, the CDR1 and CDR2 loops are SGHDT and YYEEEE. The CDR3, cysteine through phenylalanine, is 15 amino acids long. The nucleotide record is missing. With the rest looked up from the reference TRBV5-6 and TRBJ2-2 genes rather than sequenced, the full variable domain is DAGVTQSPTHLIKTRGQQVTLRCSPKSGHDTVSWYQQALGQGPQFIFQYYEEEERQRGNFPDRFSGHQFPNYSSELNVNALLLGDSALYLCASSTRTGLTGELFFGEGSRLTVL.